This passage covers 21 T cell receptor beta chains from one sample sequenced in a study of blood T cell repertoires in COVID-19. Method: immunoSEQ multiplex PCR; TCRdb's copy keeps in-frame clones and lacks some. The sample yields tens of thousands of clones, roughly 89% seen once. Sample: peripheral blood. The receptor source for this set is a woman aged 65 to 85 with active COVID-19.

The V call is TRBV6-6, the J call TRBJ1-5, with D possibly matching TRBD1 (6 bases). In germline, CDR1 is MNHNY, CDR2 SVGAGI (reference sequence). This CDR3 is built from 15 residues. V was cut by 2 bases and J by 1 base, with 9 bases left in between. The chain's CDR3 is CASSYQGQSNQPQHF. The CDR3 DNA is TGTGCCAGCAGTTACCAGGGGCAGAGCAATCAGCCCCAGCATTTT.

CDR3 sequence: CASSQDTRGETQYF. For the CDR3, the DNA is TGCGCCAGCAGCCAAGACACTCGGGGGGAGACCCAGTACTTC. The gene calls are TRBV4-3 and TRBJ2-5, with a weak D call TRBD2 (6 bases). Germline loops: CDR1 LGHNA, CDR2 YSLEER. There are 14 residues in the CDR3. The V and J ends lost 0 bases and 5 bases respectively, with 10 bases between them.

The CDR3: CASRTTANNSPLHF. For the CDR3, the DNA is TGTGCCAGTAGGACGACAGCAAATAATTCACCCCTCCACTTT. This chain uses TRBV19 with TRBJ1-6, with D tentatively TRBD1 (5 bases). The CDR3 is 14 amino acids. Per germline, CDR1 LNHDA and CDR2 SQIVND (reference sequence). V lost 6 bases and J 5 bases, leaving 11 bases between the germline ends.

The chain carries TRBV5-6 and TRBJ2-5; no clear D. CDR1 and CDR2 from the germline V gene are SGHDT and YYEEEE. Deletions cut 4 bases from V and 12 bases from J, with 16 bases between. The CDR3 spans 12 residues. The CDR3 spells CASSLGIGSEYF. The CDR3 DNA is TGTGCCAGCAGCCTGGGAATCGGGTCAGAGTACTTC.

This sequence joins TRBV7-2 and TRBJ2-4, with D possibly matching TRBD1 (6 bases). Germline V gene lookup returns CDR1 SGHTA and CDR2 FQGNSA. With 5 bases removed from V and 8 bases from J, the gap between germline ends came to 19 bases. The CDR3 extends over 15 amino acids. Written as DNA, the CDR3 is TGTGCCAGCAGCAGAGATGGGGGCGCGCCGGACATTCAGTACTTC. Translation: CASSRDGGAPDIQYF.

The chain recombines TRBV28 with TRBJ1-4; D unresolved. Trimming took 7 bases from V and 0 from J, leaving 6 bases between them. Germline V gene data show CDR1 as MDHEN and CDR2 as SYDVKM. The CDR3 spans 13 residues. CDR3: CASISATNEKLFF. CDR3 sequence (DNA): TGTGCCAGCATATCAGCAACTAATGAAAAACTGTTTTTT.

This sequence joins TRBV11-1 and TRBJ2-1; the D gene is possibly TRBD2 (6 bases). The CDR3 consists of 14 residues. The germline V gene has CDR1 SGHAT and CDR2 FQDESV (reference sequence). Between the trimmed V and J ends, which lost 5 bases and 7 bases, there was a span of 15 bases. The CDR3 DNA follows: TGTGCCAGCAGCCGTGACGGGGGTAGAAATGAGCAGTTCTTC. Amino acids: CASSRDGGRNEQFF.

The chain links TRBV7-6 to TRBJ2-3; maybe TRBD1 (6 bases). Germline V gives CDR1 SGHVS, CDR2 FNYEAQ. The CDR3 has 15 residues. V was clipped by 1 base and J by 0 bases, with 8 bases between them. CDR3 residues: CASSLGGPSTDTQYF. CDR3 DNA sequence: TGTGCCAGCAGCTTAGGGGGGCCTAGCACAGATACGCAGTATTTT.

CDR3 in amino acids: CASSLEDRDGKETQYF. DNA for the CDR3: TGTGCCAGCAGCTTAGAGGACAGGGACGGGAAAGAGACCCAGTACTTC. The chain combines TRBV7-8 with TRBJ2-5; TRBD1 aligns across 8 bases. The CDR3 is 16 amino acids. Per germline, CDR1 SGHVS and CDR2 FQNEAQ. The J segment lost 3 bases and the V segment lost 1 base, leaving 7 bases of the junction unmatched.

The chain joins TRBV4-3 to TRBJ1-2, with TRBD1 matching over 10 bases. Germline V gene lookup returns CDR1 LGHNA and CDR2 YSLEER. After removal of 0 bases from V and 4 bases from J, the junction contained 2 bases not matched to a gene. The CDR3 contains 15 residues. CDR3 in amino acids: CASSQDRDRGYGYTF. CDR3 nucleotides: TGCGCCAGCAGCCAAGATCGGGACAGGGGCTATGGCTACACCTTC.

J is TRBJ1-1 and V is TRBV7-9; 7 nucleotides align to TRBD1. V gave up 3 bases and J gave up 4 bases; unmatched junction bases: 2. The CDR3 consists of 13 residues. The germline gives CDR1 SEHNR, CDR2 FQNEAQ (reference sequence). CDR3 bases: TGTGCCAGCAGCTTTACAGGGGTCACTGAAGCTTTCTTT. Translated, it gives CASSFTGVTEAFF.

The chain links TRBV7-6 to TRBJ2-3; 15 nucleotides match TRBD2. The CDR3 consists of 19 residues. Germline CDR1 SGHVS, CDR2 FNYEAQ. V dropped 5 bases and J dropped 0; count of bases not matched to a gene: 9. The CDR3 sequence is CASSGAGLAGGPSTDTQYF. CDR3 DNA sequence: TGTGCCAGCAGCGGCGCGGGACTAGCGGGGGGCCCGAGCACAGATACGCAGTATTTT.

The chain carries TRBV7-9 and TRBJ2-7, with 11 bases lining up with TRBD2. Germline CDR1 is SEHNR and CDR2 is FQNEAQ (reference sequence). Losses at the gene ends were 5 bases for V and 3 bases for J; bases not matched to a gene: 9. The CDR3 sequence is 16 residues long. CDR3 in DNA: TGTGCCAGCAGCCCCCCAACGGGACTAGCGGACTACGAGCAGTACTTC. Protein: CASSPPTGLADYEQYF. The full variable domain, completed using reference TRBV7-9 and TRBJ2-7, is DTGVSQNPRHKITKRGQNVTFRCDPISEHNRLYWYRQTLGQGPEFLTYFQNEAQLEKSRLLSDRFSAERPKGSFSTLEIQRTEQGDSAMYLCASSPPTGLADYEQYFGPGTRLTVT.

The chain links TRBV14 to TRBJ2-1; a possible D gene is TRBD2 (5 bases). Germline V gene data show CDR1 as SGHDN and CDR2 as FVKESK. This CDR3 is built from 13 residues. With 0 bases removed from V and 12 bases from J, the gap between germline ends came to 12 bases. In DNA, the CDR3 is TGTGCCAGCAGCCAAGATCGGCGGGTCGGGCAGTTCTTC. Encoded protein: CASSQDRRVGQFF.

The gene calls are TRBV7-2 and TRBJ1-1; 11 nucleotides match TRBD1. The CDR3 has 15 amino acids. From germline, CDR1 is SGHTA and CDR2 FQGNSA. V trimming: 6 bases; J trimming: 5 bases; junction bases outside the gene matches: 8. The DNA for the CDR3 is TGTGCCAGCAGAGACCGGGACAGGGGGGGAACTGAAGCTTTCTTT. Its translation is CASRDRDRGGTEAFF.

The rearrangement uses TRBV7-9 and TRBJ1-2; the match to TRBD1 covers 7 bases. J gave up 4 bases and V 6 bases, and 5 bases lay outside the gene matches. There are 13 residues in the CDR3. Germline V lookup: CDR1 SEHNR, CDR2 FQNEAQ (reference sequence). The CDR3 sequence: CASRPTGAYGYTF. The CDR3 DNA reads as TGTGCCAGCAGACCTACAGGGGCCTATGGCTACACCTTC.

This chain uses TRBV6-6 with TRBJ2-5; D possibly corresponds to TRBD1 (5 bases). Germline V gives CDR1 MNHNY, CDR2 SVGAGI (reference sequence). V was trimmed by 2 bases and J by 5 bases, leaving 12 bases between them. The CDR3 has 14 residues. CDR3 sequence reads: CASSYEGARETQYF. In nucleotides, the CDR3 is TGTGCCAGCAGTTACGAAGGGGCGAGGGAGACCCAGTACTTC.

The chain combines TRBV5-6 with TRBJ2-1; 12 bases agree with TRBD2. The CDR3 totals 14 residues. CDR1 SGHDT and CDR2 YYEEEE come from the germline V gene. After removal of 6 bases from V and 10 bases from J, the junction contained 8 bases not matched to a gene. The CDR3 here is CASTPLAGGGEQFF. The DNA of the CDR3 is TGTGCCAGCACCCCACTAGCGGGGGGTGGGGAGCAGTTCTTC.

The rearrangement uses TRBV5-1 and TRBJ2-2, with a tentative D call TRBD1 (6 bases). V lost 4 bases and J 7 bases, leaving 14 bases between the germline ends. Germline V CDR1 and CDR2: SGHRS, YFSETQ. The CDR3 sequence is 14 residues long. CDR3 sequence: CASSRGSGVGELFF. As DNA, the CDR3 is TGCGCCAGCAGCCGAGGCTCAGGGGTCGGGGAGCTGTTTTTT.

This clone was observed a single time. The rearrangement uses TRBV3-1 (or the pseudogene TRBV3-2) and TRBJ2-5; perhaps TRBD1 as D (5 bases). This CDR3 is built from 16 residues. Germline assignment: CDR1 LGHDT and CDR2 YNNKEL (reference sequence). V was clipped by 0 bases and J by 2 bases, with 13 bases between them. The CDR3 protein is CASSQDNSPGQETQYF. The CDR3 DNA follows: TGTGCCAGCAGCCAAGATAATAGTCCAGGGCAAGAGACCCAGTACTTC.

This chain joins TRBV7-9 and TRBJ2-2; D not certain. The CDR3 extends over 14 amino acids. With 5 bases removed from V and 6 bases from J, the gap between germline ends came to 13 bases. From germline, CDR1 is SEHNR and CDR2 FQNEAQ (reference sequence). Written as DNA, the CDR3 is TGTGCCAGCAGCGCACCTACGCCCGCCGGGGAGCTGTTTTTT. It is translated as CASSAPTPAGELFF.